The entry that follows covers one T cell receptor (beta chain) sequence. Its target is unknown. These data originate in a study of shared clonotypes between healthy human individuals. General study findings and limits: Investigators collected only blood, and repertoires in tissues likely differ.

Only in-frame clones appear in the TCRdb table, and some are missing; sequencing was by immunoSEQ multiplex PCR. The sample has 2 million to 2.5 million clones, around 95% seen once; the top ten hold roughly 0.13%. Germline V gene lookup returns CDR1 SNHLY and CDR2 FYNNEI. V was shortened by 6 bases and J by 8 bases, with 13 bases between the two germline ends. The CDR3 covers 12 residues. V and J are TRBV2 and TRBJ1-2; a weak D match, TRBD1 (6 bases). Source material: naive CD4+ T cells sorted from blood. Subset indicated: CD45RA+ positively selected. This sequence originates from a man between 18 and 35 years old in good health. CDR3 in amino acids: CASSRDIGGYTF. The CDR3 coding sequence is TGTGCCAGCAGCCGGGACATCGGGGGCTACACCTTC.